This T cell receptor beta chain came from a study of blood T cells in healthy people across ages. V dropped 5 bases and J dropped 3; count of bases not matched to a gene: 5. Germline loops: CDR1 DFQATT, CDR2 SNEGSKA (reference sequence). This CDR3 comprises 13 residues. This clonotype was seen more than once but under ten times. Its antigen is unknown. A second about 7 to 12 cycle PCR used barcoded and J-beta primers. Each sample yielded at least 2.5 million CDR3-containing paired-end reads. Using its own MiXCR run on the 5' RACE reads, TCRdb lists one record per CDR3 protein. The sample has about 1 million distinct CDR3 sequences, 20% to 25% seen once. General study points: Changes seen in expanded clonotypes were possibly confounded by donor CMV status left unknown.

These data were also filed under a second study, of T cells of mothers and their children.

The sequencing sample was made of blood. The origin of this receptor is a girl aged 2 to 10 in good health. This rearrangement joins TRBV20-1 to TRBJ2-7; TRBD1 aligns across 9 bases. The CDR3 region is CSALDRGSYEQYF. CDR3 coding DNA: TGCAGTGCTTTGGACAGGGGAAGCTACGAGCAGTACTTC.